This is a list of T cell receptor beta chains from one sample in a study of cytomegalovirus exposure and HLA in healthy donors. TCRdb's copy holds only in-frame clones and misses some; the assay was immunoSEQ multiplex PCR. The profile shows some 110,000 clones, about 87% of them singletons. Sequencing used PBMCs. The receptors shown here come from a man in his late teens or twenties in good health and CMV-seronegative. The CDR3 runs from the conserved cysteine through the conserved F or W. D genes are given only for firm matches. Part of the rows lack a size; the others show once, few, many or a class for expanded clones.

v_call,d_call,j_call,cdr3_length,clone_size,cdr3_aa,cdr3_nt
TRBV6-5,TRBD1,TRBJ2-7,14,NA,CASRMDRADYEQYF,TGTGCCAGCAGAATGGACAGGGCGGACTACGAGCAGTACTTC
TRBV6-5,TRBD2,TRBJ2-2,14,once,CATRRGVNTGELFF,TGTGCCACCCGACGGGGGGTGAACACCGGGGAGCTGTTTTTT
TRBV2,TRBD2,TRBJ2-7,17,once,CASSEALLAGGPHEQYF,TGTGCCAGCAGTGAAGCGCTTCTAGCGGGAGGGCCACACGAGCAGTACTTC
TRBV27,NA,TRBJ1-4,17,NA,CASSPSGLSDRNEKLFF,TGTGCCAGCAGTCCTTCAGGTCTCTCAGATAGAAACGAAAAACTGTTTTTT
TRBV18,NA,TRBJ1-2,16,NA,CASSPLEVQAIYGYTF,TGTGCCAGCTCACCCCTCGAAGTGCAGGCGATCTATGGCTACACCTTC
TRBV19,TRBD1,TRBJ1-5,15,NA,CASSMEAGGFQPQHF,TGTGCCAGTAGTATGGAGGCAGGGGGTTTTCAGCCCCAGCATTTT
TRBV7-2,NA,TRBJ2-5,11,NA,CASSLLAAQYF,TGTGCCAGCAGCTTATTGGCGGCCCAGTACTTC
TRBV30,NA,TRBJ1-1,15,NA,CAWSVIWPGNTEAFF,TGTGCCTGGAGTGTAATATGGCCAGGGAACACTGAAGCTTTCTTT
TRBV5-1,TRBD1,TRBJ1-1,13,NA,CASSEGALTEAFF,TGCGCCAGCAGCGAGGGGGCGCTGACTGAAGCTTTCTTT
TRBV2,NA,TRBJ1-6,15,once,CASTGVQGPNSPLHF,TGTGCCAGCACAGGGGTCCAGGGCCCAAATTCACCCCTCCACTTT
TRBV14,TRBD1,TRBJ1-1,15,NA,CASSRGTGVNTEAFF,TGTGCCAGCAGCCGCGGGACAGGGGTGAACACTGAAGCTTTCTTT
TRBV19,TRBD1,TRBJ2-7,15,NA,CASRRTLTGQYEQYF,TGTGCCAGTCGACGGACACTGACAGGGCAGTACGAGCAGTACTTC
TRBV6-5,TRBD1,TRBJ1-2,13,NA,CASSQDRAYGYTF,TGTGCCAGCAGCCAGGACAGGGCCTATGGCTACACCTTC
TRBV4-1,NA,TRBJ2-4,16,NA,CASSQNLQGSKNIQYF,TGCGCCAGCAGCCAAAACCTCCAGGGGTCCAAAAACATTCAGTACTTC
TRBV27,NA,TRBJ2-2,12,once,CASSQGAGELFF,TGTGCCAGCAGTCAGGGCGCCGGGGAGCTGTTTTTT
TRBV29-1,NA,TRBJ2-3,13,once,CSVESGGTDTQYF,TGCAGCGTTGAGTCGGGGGGCACAGATACGCAGTATTTT
TRBV19,TRBD1,TRBJ2-1,13,NA,CASSLDRINEQFF,TGTGCCAGTAGTCTGGACAGGATCAATGAGCAGTTCTTC
TRBV2,TRBD1,TRBJ1-2,14,NA,CASLPGGGNYGYTF,TGTGCCAGCTTACCAGGGGGCGGTAACTATGGCTACACCTTC
TRBV2,NA,TRBJ1-3,15,NA,CASTYGQGSGNTIYF,TGTGCCAGCACCTACGGGCAGGGATCTGGAAACACCATATATTTT
TRBV10-2,TRBD1,TRBJ2-6,17,NA,CASTPGQLLSGANVLTF,TGCGCCAGCACCCCGGGACAGCTTCTCTCTGGGGCCAACGTCCTGACTTTC
TRBV6-8,TRBD1,TRBJ1-5,16,few,CASSKGTDPSNQPQHF,TGTGCCAGCAGTAAGGGGACAGACCCTAGCAATCAGCCCCAGCATTTT
TRBV30,TRBD1,TRBJ2-1,14,NA,CAWTRWTGDNEQFF,TGTGCCTGGACCCGATGGACAGGAGACAATGAGCAGTTCTTC
TRBV4-3,TRBD1,TRBJ2-5,14,NA,CASSQRTGNPTQYF,TGCGCCAGCAGCCAACGGACAGGGAACCCGACCCAGTACTTC
TRBV28,TRBD1,TRBJ1-5,17,NA,CASSTRDRYYSNQPQHF,TGTGCCAGCAGTACCCGGGACAGGTATTATAGCAATCAGCCCCAGCATTTT
TRBV4-1,NA,TRBJ2-2,13,NA,CASSQDLAGELFF,TGCGCCAGCAGCCAAGACCTAGCCGGGGAGCTGTTTTTT
TRBV29-1,TRBD1,TRBJ2-7,14,NA,CSVGGTGGFDEQYF,TGCAGCGTTGGGGGGACAGGGGGCTTCGACGAGCAGTACTTC
TRBV2,TRBD1,TRBJ1-1,15,NA,CASSEVDRVATEAFF,TGTGCCAGCAGTGAAGTTGACAGGGTAGCCACTGAAGCTTTCTTT
TRBV6-1,TRBD1,TRBJ2-7,15,NA,CASSEATGAYYEQYF,TGTGCCAGCAGTGAAGCGACAGGGGCGTACTACGAGCAGTACTTC
TRBV19,NA,TRBJ1-3,15,NA,CASSIGLRSGNTIYF,TGTGCCAGTAGTATAGGGTTAAGGAGTGGAAACACCATATATTTT
TRBV25-1,NA,TRBJ2-1,14,NA,CASSEFFAENEQFF,TGTGCCAGCAGTGAATTTTTTGCGGAGAATGAGCAGTTCTTC
TRBV4-1,NA,TRBJ2-7,12,few,CASSQDRYEQYF,TGCGCCAGCAGCCAAGATCGGTACGAGCAGTACTTC
TRBV18,NA,TRBJ2-7,14,NA,CASSLPGLSYEQYF,TGTGCCAGCTCACTCCCGGGACTGTCCTACGAGCAGTACTTC
TRBV5-1,TRBD2,TRBJ2-3,16,NA,CASSLGLAGARDTQYF,TGCGCCAGCAGCCTAGGACTAGCGGGAGCGCGGGATACGCAGTATTTT
TRBV5-1,NA,TRBJ2-7,15,NA,CASSLGFTGSYEQYF,TGCGCCAGCAGCTTAGGGTTTACGGGAAGCTACGAGCAGTACTTC
TRBV18,NA,TRBJ2-7,13,NA,CASSPGAVREQYF,TGTGCCAGCTCACCTGGTGCGGTTAGGGAGCAGTACTTC
TRBV5-1,NA,TRBJ1-4,14,NA,CASSSGLGGEKLFF,TGCGCCAGCAGCTCCGGGCTGGGGGGTGAAAAACTGTTTTTT
TRBV7-9,TRBD1,TRBJ2-1,17,NA,CASSKIKLGTDTNEQFF,TGTGCCAGCAGCAAAATAAAACTTGGGACAGACACGAATGAGCAGTTCTTC
TRBV28,NA,TRBJ2-7,12,NA,CASSPFPYEQYF,TGTGCCAGCAGTCCCTTTCCGTATGAGCAGTACTTC
TRBV6-5,NA,TRBJ2-1,13,NA,CASRRPGANEQFF,TGTGCCAGCAGGCGACCAGGGGCGAATGAGCAGTTCTTC
TRBV5-1,NA,TRBJ1-1,16,NA,CASSRILYGTNTEAFF,TGCGCCAGCAGCCGAATCCTATATGGGACAAACACTGAAGCTTTCTTT
TRBV7-9,NA,TRBJ1-2,13,few,CASSLVPDYGYTF,TGTGCCAGCAGCTTAGTGCCAGACTATGGCTACACCTTC
TRBV18,TRBD1,TRBJ2-1,15,once,CASSATGQGVNEQFF,TGTGCCAGCTCAGCTACGGGACAGGGAGTGAATGAGCAGTTCTTC
TRBV5-1,NA,TRBJ2-7,13,NA,CASSLEAGYEQYF,TGCGCCAGCAGCTTGGAAGCCGGCTACGAGCAGTACTTC
TRBV5-1,TRBD2,TRBJ2-7,17,NA,CASSLVGVAGGSYEQYF,TGCGCCAGCAGCTTGGTAGGGGTAGCGGGGGGATCCTACGAGCAGTACTTC
TRBV9,NA,TRBJ1-4,14,once,CASSITMKNEKLFF,TGTGCCAGCAGCATCACAATGAAAAATGAAAAACTGTTTTTT